This T cell receptor beta chain is drawn from a study of blood T cell repertoires in COVID-19. The overall study: Spain, Italy and the United States supplied samples that represented acute and convalescent COVID-19.

Authors' processing steps: Scientists estimated how many nucleated cells there were by amplifying reference gene primers. The table came from immunoSEQ multiplex PCR; TCRdb's copy has only in-frame clones and leaves some out. The DNA was the basis for D and trimming; V, J and clone size are from that table. In the table there are some 200,000 clones, about nine tenths of which are singletons. This TCR was recovered from a woman aged 50 to 65 with acute or convalescent COVID-19. Sequencing used peripheral blood.

The CDR3 DNA reads TGCGCCAGCAGCCAAGATGGACAGGGCAGAGTCCTGACTTTC. Translating it yields CASSQDGQGRVLTF. This sequence joins TRBV4-3 and TRBJ2-6; TRBD1 agrees at 8 bases. CDR1 is LGHNA, CDR2 YSLEER, per germline. The CDR3 has 14 residues. The J segment lost 13 bases and the V segment lost 0 bases, leaving 5 bases of the junction unmatched.